This T cell receptor beta chain was retrieved from a study of response to subunit inactivated influenza vaccine. Findings and caveats of the study: Authors suggested few new T cells are recruited by each seasonal influenza vaccination.

One entry per CDR3 protein, called by TCRdb with MiXCR from the RT-PCR reads. The data contain about half a million distinct CDR3 sequences, 10% to 11% of them singletons. The germline gives CDR1 SQVTM, CDR2 ANQGSEA. J was trimmed by 7 bases and V by 6 bases; bases with no gene match: 15. The length of the CDR3 is 15 residues. The sample holds many counts of this clonotype. Its specificity is unknown. This sequence was found in a man between 45 and 60 years old who received an inactivated influenza vaccine. The chain has TRBV29-1 and TRBJ2-7; 10 bases line up with TRBD2. The sample in question was PBMCs from blood, obtained more than 35 days after vaccination. CDR3 sequence reads: CSVMMGLAGEVEQYF. The CDR3 DNA is TGCAGCGTCATGATGGGGCTAGCGGGAGAGGTTGAGCAGTACTTC.